Here is one TCR beta chain with its context. As yet, its antigen is unknown. This sample is part of a study of OX40 agonist ivuxolimab in advanced cancers. Study-wide points: CD8+ T cells averaged more expanded clones than CD4+.

V shed 2 bases and J shed 4 bases, with 16 bases lying between them. The CDR3 sequence is 17 residues long. CDR1 is SGHDT, CDR2 YYEEEE, per germline. Sequencing used immunoSEQ multiplex PCR; TCRdb keeps in-frame clones, though not all of them. Of roughly 89,000 clones listed, roughly 86% are singletons. This clonotype originated in an adult with an advanced solid tumor such as melanoma, head and neck, liver or kidney cancer. The sequencing here drew on CD4+ or CD8+ T cells sorted from blood, taken in a trial of the OX40 agonist ivuxolimab. The chain recombines TRBV5-6 with TRBJ1-6, with unresolved D. The CDR3 sequence: CASSLKSQEAYNSPLHF. The CDR3 coding sequence is TGTGCCAGCAGCTTAAAATCGCAGGAGGCATATAATTCACCCCTCCACTTT.